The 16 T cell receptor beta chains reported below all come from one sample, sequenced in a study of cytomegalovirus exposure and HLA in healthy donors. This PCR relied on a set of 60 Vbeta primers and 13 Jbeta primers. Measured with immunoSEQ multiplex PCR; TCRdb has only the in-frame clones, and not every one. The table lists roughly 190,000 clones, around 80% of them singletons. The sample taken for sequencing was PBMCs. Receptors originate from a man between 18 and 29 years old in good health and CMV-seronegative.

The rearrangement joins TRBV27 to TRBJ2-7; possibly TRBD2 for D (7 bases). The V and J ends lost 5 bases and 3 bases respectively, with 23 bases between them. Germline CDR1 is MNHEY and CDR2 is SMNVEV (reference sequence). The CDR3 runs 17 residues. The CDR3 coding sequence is TGTGCCAGCAGTCCCACGGGTTGGGGGGGCAGAGACTACGAGCAGTACTTC. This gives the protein CASSPTGWGGRDYEQYF.

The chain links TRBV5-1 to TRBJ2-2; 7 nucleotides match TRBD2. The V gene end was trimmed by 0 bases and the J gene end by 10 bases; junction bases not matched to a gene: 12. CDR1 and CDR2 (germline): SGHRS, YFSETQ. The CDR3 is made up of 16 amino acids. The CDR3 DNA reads TGCGCCAGCAGCTTGGGTATAGCGGGCGCCGCCGAGGAGCTGTTTTTT. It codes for CASSLGIAGAAEELFF.

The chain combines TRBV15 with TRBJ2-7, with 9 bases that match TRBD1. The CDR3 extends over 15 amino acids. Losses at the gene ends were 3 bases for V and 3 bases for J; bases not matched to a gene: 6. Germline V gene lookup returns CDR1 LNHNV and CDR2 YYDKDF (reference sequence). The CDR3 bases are TGTGCCACCAGCAGCCCCGGGACAGGGAACTACGAGCAGTACTTC. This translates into CATSSPGTGNYEQYF.

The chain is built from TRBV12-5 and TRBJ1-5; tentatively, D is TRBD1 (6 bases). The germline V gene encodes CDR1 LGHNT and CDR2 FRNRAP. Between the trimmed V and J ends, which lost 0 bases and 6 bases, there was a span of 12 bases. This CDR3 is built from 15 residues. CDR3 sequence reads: CASGLVQGFVQPQHF. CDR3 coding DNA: TGTGCTAGTGGTTTGGTACAGGGCTTCGTTCAGCCCCAGCATTTT.

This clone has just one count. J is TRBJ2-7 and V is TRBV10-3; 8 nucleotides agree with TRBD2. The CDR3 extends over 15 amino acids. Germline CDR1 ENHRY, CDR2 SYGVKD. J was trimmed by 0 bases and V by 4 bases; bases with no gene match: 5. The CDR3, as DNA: TGTGCCATCAGTGGCCCCACTAGCGGCTCCTACGAGCAGTACTTC. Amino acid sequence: CAISGPTSGSYEQYF.

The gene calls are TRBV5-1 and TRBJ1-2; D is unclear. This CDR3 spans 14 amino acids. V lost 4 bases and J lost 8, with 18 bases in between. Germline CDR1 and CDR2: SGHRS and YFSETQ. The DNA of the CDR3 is TGCGCCAGCAGCGCTGACACGGATTTATACGGCTACACCTTC. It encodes CASSADTDLYGYTF.

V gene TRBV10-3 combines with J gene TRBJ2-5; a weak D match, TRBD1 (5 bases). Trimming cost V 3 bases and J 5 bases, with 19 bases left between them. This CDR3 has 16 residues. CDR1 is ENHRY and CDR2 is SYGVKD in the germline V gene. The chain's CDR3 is CAISDSRAGPDETQYF. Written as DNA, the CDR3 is TGTGCCATCAGTGATTCTCGGGCAGGGCCTGACGAGACCCAGTACTTC.

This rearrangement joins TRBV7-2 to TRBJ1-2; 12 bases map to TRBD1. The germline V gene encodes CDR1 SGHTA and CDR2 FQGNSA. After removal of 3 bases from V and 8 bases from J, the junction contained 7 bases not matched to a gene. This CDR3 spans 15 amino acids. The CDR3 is CASSLTGTGGEGYTF. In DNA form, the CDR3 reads TGTGCCAGCAGCTTGACCGGGACAGGGGGCGAAGGCTACACCTTC.

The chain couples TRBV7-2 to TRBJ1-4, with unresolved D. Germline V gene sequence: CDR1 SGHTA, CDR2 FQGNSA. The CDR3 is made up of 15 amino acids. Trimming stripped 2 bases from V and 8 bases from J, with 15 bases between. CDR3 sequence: CASSLNSGGSEKLFF. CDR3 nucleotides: TGTGCCAGCAGCTTAAATTCCGGCGGAAGCGAAAAACTGTTTTTT.

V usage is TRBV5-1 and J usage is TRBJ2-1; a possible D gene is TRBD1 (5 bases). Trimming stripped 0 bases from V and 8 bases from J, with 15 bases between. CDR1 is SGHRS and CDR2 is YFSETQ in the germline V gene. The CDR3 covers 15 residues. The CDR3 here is CASSLVWGGRDEQFF. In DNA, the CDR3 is TGCGCCAGCAGCTTGGTTTGGGGTGGCAGGGATGAGCAGTTCTTC.

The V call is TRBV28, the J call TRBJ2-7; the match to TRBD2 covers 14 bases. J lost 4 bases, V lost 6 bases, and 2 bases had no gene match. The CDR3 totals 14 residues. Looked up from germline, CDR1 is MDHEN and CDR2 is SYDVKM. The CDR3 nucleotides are TGTGCCAGCAGGACTAGCGGGAGGGCGTACGAGCAGTACTTC. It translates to CASRTSGRAYEQYF.

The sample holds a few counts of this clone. CDR3 sequence (DNA): TGTGCCAGCAGCCTCGGGGTTAGTTTAGCTAACTATGGCTACACCTTC. Translating it yields CASSLGVSLANYGYTF. This chain connects TRBV5-5 to TRBJ1-2; no reliable D call. V lost 4 bases, J lost 0 bases, and 16 bases lay in between. Germline loops: CDR1 SGHKS, CDR2 YYEKEE (reference sequence). The CDR3 has 16 amino acids.

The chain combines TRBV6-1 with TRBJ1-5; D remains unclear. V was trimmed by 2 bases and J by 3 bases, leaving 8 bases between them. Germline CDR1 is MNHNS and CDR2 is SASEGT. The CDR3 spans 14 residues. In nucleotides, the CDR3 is TGTGCCAGCAGTGAAATCCAGATCAATCAGCCCCAGCATTTT. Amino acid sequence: CASSEIQINQPQHF.

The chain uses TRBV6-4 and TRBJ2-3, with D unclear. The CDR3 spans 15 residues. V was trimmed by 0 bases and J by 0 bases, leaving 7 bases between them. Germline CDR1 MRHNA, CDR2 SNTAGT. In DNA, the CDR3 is TGTGCCAGCAGTGACTCGGCGGCAAGCACAGATACGCAGTATTTT. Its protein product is CASSDSAASTDTQYF.

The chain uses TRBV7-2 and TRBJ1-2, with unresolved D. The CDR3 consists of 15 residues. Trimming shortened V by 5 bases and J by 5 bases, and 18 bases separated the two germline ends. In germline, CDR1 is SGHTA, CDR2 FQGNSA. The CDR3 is CASSQYRGEVYGYTF. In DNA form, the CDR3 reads TGTGCCAGCAGCCAGTACCGGGGAGAGGTATATGGCTACACCTTC.

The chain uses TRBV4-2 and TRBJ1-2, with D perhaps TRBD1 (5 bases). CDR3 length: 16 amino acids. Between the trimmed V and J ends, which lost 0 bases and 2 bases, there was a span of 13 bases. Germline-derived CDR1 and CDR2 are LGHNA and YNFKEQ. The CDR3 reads CASSQDQRGSNYGYTF. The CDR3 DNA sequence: TGTGCCAGCAGCCAAGATCAAAGGGGATCAAACTATGGCTACACCTTC.